Listed below are T cell receptor beta chains from one sample, sequenced in a study of blood T cell repertoires in COVID-19. Some clones are missing from TCRdb's copy, which holds only in-frame ones; the method was immunoSEQ multiplex PCR. The profile covers just under 250,000 clones, with more than 85% appearing a single time and around 4% taken by the ten largest. Sequencing input: PBMCs or T cells enriched from blood (not recorded which). The receptor source for this set is a woman in her 30s who had recovered from COVID-19. CDR3s include the opening cysteine and the closing phenylalanine or tryptophan. Fields, in order: V gene, CDR3 protein.

>TRBV29-1
CSVDRDGETEAFF
>TRBV9
CASSASGLGGRETQYF
>TRBV28
CASSLAASTDTQYF
>TRBV7-3
CASSLAGATEAFF
>TRBV19
CASSIYGNTEAFF
>TRBV30
CAWSAQGYGYTF
>TRBV4-1
CASSESGSSYNEQFF
>TRBV11-2
CASSLTGGWQETQYF
>TRBV5-1
CASSIRTSGFKETQYF
>TRBV4-3
CASSQGQGDSYEQYF
>TRBV28
CASRPEGGEYGYTF
>TRBV4-2
CASSQEVGAYSGNTIYF
>TRBV9
CASSADDSMSQPQHF
>TRBV19
CASTPPWGEAGNIQYF
>TRBV27
CASSLDRADIQYF
>TRBV5-1
CASSLASDHSYNEQFF
>TRBV18
CATIGTPGNTGELFF
>TRBV4-2
CASSQGQGNAPYF
>TRBV6-5
CASWDSYNEQFF
>TRBV4-1
CASSRRQGRADEQYF